What follows describes a single T cell receptor beta chain. Antigen: not known. The donors, nominally healthy at sampling, likely had unrecorded immune exposures. This CDR3 has 13 amino acids. Trimming cost V 5 bases and J 11 bases, with 15 bases left between them. Per the germline V gene, CDR1 is MDHEN and CDR2 is SYDVKM. The data stem from a study of cytomegalovirus exposure and HLA in healthy donors. Whole-study results and caveats: Some V segments, TRBV6-2 and TRBV6-3 among them, were indistinguishable and were therefore excluded. Per a later analysis, HLA-associated TCR beta chains showed more clonal expansion than other, equally common TCR beta chains. Investigators reported about 160 TCR beta chains as tied to cytomegalovirus.

PCR involved 60 Vbeta and 13 Jbeta primers. TCRdb's copy holds only in-frame clones and misses some; the assay was immunoSEQ multiplex PCR. The sample lists 100,000 to 150,000 clones, around 75% occurring once. The sequence came from a man aged 55 to 69 in good health and CMV-seropositive. The sequenced material came from PBMCs. V usage is TRBV28 and J usage is TRBJ1-4; unclear D gene. The CDR3 nucleotides are TGTGCCAGCAGTCCCCCATTACGGGGTAAACTGTTTTTT. It yields the protein CASSPPLRGKLFF.